The 25 T cell receptor beta chains given below trace back to one sample, sequenced in a study of blood T cell repertoires in COVID-19. Clones were read by immunoSEQ multiplex PCR, and TCRdb kept only the in-frame ones, dropping some. The sample holds 150,000 to 200,000 clones, about 75% seen once. Specimen: peripheral blood. Receptors were obtained from a woman aged 50 to 60 with active or convalescent COVID-19.

This chain connects TRBV30 to TRBJ1-1; D might be TRBD1 (6 bases). This CDR3 comprises 13 residues. Germline V CDR1 and CDR2: GTSNPN, SVGIG (reference sequence). V lost 5 bases and J 0 bases, leaving 10 bases between the germline ends. Here the CDR3 reads CAWSTGVNTEAFF. The CDR3 DNA is TGTGCCTGGTCGACAGGAGTGAACACTGAAGCTTTCTTT.

This clone appeared a few times. The chain is built from TRBV6-2 or TRBV6-3 and TRBJ1-1, with D possibly matching TRBD1 (5 bases). Trimming shortened V by 2 bases and J by 1 base, and 5 bases separated the two germline ends. Germline V lookup: CDR1 MNHEY, CDR2 SVGEGT. This CDR3 has 13 amino acids. The CDR3 sequence is CASSYRGNTEAFF. For the CDR3, the DNA is TGTGCCAGCAGTTACAGGGGGAACACTGAAGCTTTCTTT.

The chain joins TRBV24-1 to TRBJ2-2, with D maybe TRBD2 (5 bases). CDR3 length: 16 amino acids. Per germline, CDR1 KGHDR and CDR2 SFDVKD. V was pared by 3 bases and J by 0 bases, with 10 bases between. The CDR3 region has the DNA TGTGCCACCAGTGATACGGGGTCCGCGAACACCGGGGAGCTGTTTTTT. It translates to CATSDTGSANTGELFF.

V is TRBV5-1 and J is TRBJ2-7, with TRBD2 matching over 7 bases. The CDR3 has 15 amino acids. The V gene's germline CDR1 is SGHRS and CDR2 YFSETQ. V gave up 0 bases and J gave up 0 bases; unmatched junction bases: 3. The CDR3, as DNA: TGCGCCAGCAGCTTGGAGACTAGCCCCTCCTACGAGCAGTACTTC. It yields the protein CASSLETSPSYEQYF.

Concerning this clone: Other DNA sequences within the sample encode an identical CDR3. The chain combines TRBV7-2 with TRBJ2-1, with 9 bases that match TRBD2. Trimming removed 1 base from V and 0 bases from J; junction bases left unmatched: 4. The CDR3 totals 17 residues. Germline V CDR1 and CDR2: SGHTA, FQGNSA. CDR3 bases: TGTGCCAGCAGCTTAGAAGCGGGGGGCCGCTCCTACAATGAGCAGTTCTTC. Translating gives CASSLEAGGRSYNEQFF.

In DNA, the CDR3 is TGTGCCAGCAGCCGCAACAGGGGGGCTGAAGCTTTCTTT. Its translation: CASSRNRGAEAFF. V is TRBV12-3 or TRBV12-4 and J is TRBJ1-1; 8 bases align to TRBD1. This CDR3 spans 13 amino acids. Unmatched junction bases numbered 6, after V lost 6 bases and J lost 6 bases.

A note on this clone: The sample has other DNA sequences that encode this CDR3 too. This rearrangement joins TRBV9 to TRBJ2-1, with 9 bases fitting TRBD2. Germline loops: CDR1 SGDLS, CDR2 YYNGEE. Trimming removed 4 bases from V and 3 bases from J; junction bases left unmatched: 8. The CDR3 consists of 16 residues. CDR3 amino acids: CASSPPGGRVYNEQFF. For the CDR3, the DNA is TGTGCCAGCAGCCCCCCCGGCGGGAGGGTCTACAATGAGCAGTTCTTC.

CDR3 nucleotide sequence: TGTGCCAGCAGCTTGGGAGACAGGGGTAACTATGGCTACACCTTC. Encoded protein: CASSLGDRGNYGYTF. J is TRBJ1-2 and V is TRBV5-4, with 8 bases aligning to TRBD1. This CDR3 has 15 amino acids. The germline CDR1 and CDR2 sequences are SGHNT and YYREEE (reference sequence). V dropped 0 bases and J dropped 1; count of bases not matched to a gene: 2.

In nucleotides, the CDR3 is TGCGCCAGCAGACTGTCTTTCGGGGGGGTTAATTCACCCCTCCACTTT. Amino acids: CASRLSFGGVNSPLHF. V and J are TRBV5-1 and TRBJ1-6; perhaps TRBD1 as D (5 bases). V lost 5 bases and J lost 6, with 18 bases in between. Germline V lookup: CDR1 SGHRS, CDR2 YFSETQ. The CDR3 totals 16 residues.

This chain joins TRBV25-1 and TRBJ1-4; a weak D match, TRBD1 (5 bases). The germline V gene has CDR1 MGHDK and CDR2 SYGVNS. The V and J ends lost 4 bases and 6 bases respectively, with 15 bases between them. The CDR3 contains 15 residues. CDR3: CASSASGAGDEKLFF. CDR3 bases: TGTGCCAGCAGTGCTAGTGGAGCGGGGGATGAAAAACTGTTTTTT.

This clone was counted a few times. The J gene is TRBJ2-7, the V gene TRBV11-1; D perhaps matches TRBD2 (5 bases). The CDR3 has 15 amino acids. Germline assignment: CDR1 SGHAT and CDR2 FQDESV (reference sequence). V lost 1 base and J lost 4, with 14 bases in between. The CDR3 DNA is TGTGCCAGCAGCTTAGAGTACTCGAGAGGGTACGAGCAGTACTTC. It yields the protein CASSLEYSRGYEQYF.

This clone has a handful of counts. The rearrangement links TRBV19 to TRBJ1-5, with 7 bases that match TRBD1. The V gene's germline CDR1 is LNHDA and CDR2 SQIVND (reference sequence). This CDR3 region has 13 residues. Trimming removed 6 bases from V and 4 bases from J; junction bases left unmatched: 3. CDR3 bases: TGTGCCAGTAGACAGGGGAGAAATCAGCCCCAGCATTTT. Protein: CASRQGRNQPQHF.

This rearrangement joins TRBV7-2 to TRBJ2-5, with a weak D call TRBD2 (6 bases). V dropped 1 base and J dropped 4 bases, with 10 bases sitting between them. This CDR3 contains 14 residues. Germline CDR1 is SGHTA and CDR2 is FQGNSA. DNA for the CDR3: TGTGCCAGCAGCTTAGACGGGAGAGTAGAGACCCAGTACTTC. This translates into CASSLDGRVETQYF.

Comment on this clone: Within the sample, other DNA sequences also encode this same CDR3. This chain joins TRBV7-2 and TRBJ1-2, with D unclear. The CDR3 length is 14 residues. Germline V gene sequence: CDR1 SGHTA, CDR2 FQGNSA. The germline V and J ends were trimmed by 1 base and 2 bases, with 8 bases remaining between them. CDR3 sequence (DNA): TGTGCCAGCAGCTTAGGTGGCTCCAACTATGGCTACACCTTC. Translation gives CASSLGGSNYGYTF. The whole variable domain, remainder taken from reference TRBV7-2 and TRBJ1-2, is GAGVSQSPSNKVTEKGKDVELRCDPISGHTALYWYRQSLGQGLEFLIYFQGNSAPDKSGLPSDRFSAERTGGSVSTLTIQRTQQEDSAVYLCASSLGGSNYGYTFGSGTRLTVV.

The gene calls are TRBV3-1 (or the pseudogene TRBV3-2) and TRBJ2-1, with a tentative D call TRBD2 (7 bases). Trimming left V 4 bases short and J 6 bases short, with 16 bases between. The CDR3 runs 15 residues. From germline, CDR1 is LGHDT and CDR2 YNNKEL (reference sequence). Here the CDR3 reads CASSRSSAGANEQFF. The CDR3 region has the DNA TGTGCCAGCAGCCGATCCAGCGCGGGGGCCAATGAGCAGTTCTTC.

The chain has TRBV3-1 (or the pseudogene TRBV3-2) and TRBJ1-2; TRBD1 is a possible D gene (5 bases). Germline V gives CDR1 LGHDT, CDR2 YNNKEL (reference sequence). The CDR3 is 16 amino acids. With 2 bases removed from V and 1 base from J, the gap between germline ends came to 14 bases. CDR3 amino acids: CASSQSRSGLNYGYTF. Here the CDR3 DNA reads TGTGCCAGCAGCCAATCTAGATCAGGGCTTAACTATGGCTACACCTTC.

Concerning this clone: Other nucleotide sequences from this sample produce the same CDR3. This rearrangement joins TRBV7-2 to TRBJ1-2; TRBD1 might be the D (5 bases). The germline CDR1 and CDR2 sequences are SGHTA and FQGNSA. The V gene lost 2 bases and the J gene lost 0 bases, with 10 bases spanning the gap. CDR3 length: 15 amino acids. The CDR3 nucleotides are TGTGCCAGCAGCTTAAAGGCAGGGCCTAACTATGGCTACACCTTC. It yields the protein CASSLKAGPNYGYTF.

CDR3 residues: CASSQDRDFSYEQYF. The CDR3 DNA reads TGCGCCAGCAGCCAAGATCGGGACTTCTCCTACGAGCAGTACTTC. The chain has TRBV4-3 and TRBJ2-7; D might be TRBD2 (6 bases). Germline assignment: CDR1 LGHNA and CDR2 YSLEER. Between the trimmed V and J ends, which lost 0 bases and 0 bases, there was a span of 9 bases. CDR3 size: 15 residues.

The V call is TRBV7-2, the J call TRBJ2-1, with TRBD2 as a possible D gene (6 bases). The CDR3 sequence is 15 residues long. V gave up 0 bases and J gave up 4 bases, with 10 bases separating them. Germline V gene sequence: CDR1 SGHTA, CDR2 FQGNSA. CDR3 protein: CASSLATRVYNEQFF. The CDR3 DNA is TGTGCCAGCAGCTTAGCGACTAGAGTTTACAATGAGCAGTTCTTC.

V usage is TRBV7-2 and J usage is TRBJ1-1; 10 bases agree with TRBD1. CDR3 length: 16 residues. After removal of 3 bases from V and 0 bases from J, the junction contained 4 bases not matched to a gene. CDR1 is SGHTA and CDR2 is FQGNSA in the germline V gene. The chain's CDR3 is CASSLTGGALNTEAFF. As DNA, the CDR3 is TGTGCCAGCAGCTTGACAGGGGGCGCATTGAACACTGAAGCTTTCTTT. The whole variable domain, filled in from reference TRBV7-2 and TRBJ1-1, reads GAGVSQSPSNKVTEKGKDVELRCDPISGHTALYWYRQSLGQGLEFLIYFQGNSAPDKSGLPSDRFSAERTGGSVSTLTIQRTQQEDSAVYLCASSLTGGALNTEAFFGQGTRLTVV.

This rearrangement joins TRBV5-1 to TRBJ1-1; D is ambiguous. This CDR3 comprises 14 residues. CDR1 is SGHRS, CDR2 YFSETQ, per germline. Trimming stripped 4 bases from V and 3 bases from J, with 13 bases between. The CDR3 sequence: CASSLAGRDTEAFF. The CDR3 region has the DNA TGCGCCAGCAGCCTAGCCGGAAGGGACACTGAAGCTTTCTTT.

The V call is TRBV6-6, the J call TRBJ1-5; D uncertain. The germline V gene has CDR1 MNHNY and CDR2 SVGAGI (reference sequence). The CDR3 totals 14 residues. Trimming removed 6 bases at V and 2 bases at J, with 11 bases between. CDR3 protein: CASRPISGNQPQHF. The CDR3 DNA follows: TGTGCCAGCAGGCCGATCTCAGGCAATCAGCCCCAGCATTTT.

This chain joins TRBV6-2 or TRBV6-3 and TRBJ1-4; a possible D gene is TRBD1 (5 bases). This CDR3 spans 14 amino acids. Per germline, CDR1 MNHEY and CDR2 SVGEGT. V dropped 5 bases and J dropped 4 bases, with 11 bases sitting between them. This CDR3 reads CASSPGGINEKLFF. CDR3 in DNA: TGTGCCAGCAGTCCCGGGGGGATTAATGAAAAACTGTTTTTT.

V is TRBV19 and J is TRBJ1-2, with D maybe TRBD1 (5 bases). CDR1 LNHDA and CDR2 SQIVND come from the germline V gene (reference sequence). This CDR3 is built from 15 residues. The V gene lost 5 bases and the J gene lost 2 bases, with 15 bases spanning the gap. This CDR3 reads CASSPDTTENYGYTF. The CDR3 DNA follows: TGTGCCAGTAGTCCAGACACGACAGAGAACTATGGCTACACCTTC. The full variable domain, its missing parts supplied by reference TRBV19 and TRBJ1-2, is DGGITQSPKYLFRKEGQNVTLSCEQNLNHDAMYWYRQDPGQGLRLIYYSQIVNDFQKGDIAEGYSVSREKKESFPLTVTSAQKNPTAFYLCASSPDTTENYGYTFGSGTRLTVV.

This clone has only a few counts. V and J are TRBV7-2 and TRBJ2-7; 10 nucleotides agree with TRBD2. This CDR3 is 15 amino acids long. The V segment lost 5 bases and the J segment 1 base; nucleotides outside the gene matches: 5. CDR1 SGHTA and CDR2 FQGNSA come from the germline V gene. This CDR3 reads CASSNSGGTSYEQYF. The CDR3 DNA sequence: TGTGCCAGCAGCAATAGCGGGGGGACATCCTACGAGCAGTACTTC.